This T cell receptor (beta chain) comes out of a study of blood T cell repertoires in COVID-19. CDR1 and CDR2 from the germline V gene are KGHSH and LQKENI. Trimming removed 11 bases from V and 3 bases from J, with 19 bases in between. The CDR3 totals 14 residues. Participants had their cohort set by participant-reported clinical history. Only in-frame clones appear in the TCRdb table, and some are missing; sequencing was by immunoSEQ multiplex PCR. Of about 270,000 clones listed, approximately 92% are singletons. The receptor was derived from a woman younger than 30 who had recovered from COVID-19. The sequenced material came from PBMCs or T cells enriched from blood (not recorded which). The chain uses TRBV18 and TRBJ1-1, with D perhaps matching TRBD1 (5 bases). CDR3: CAGGKARPDTEAFF. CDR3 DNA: TGTGCCGGGGGGAAGGCCCGACCGGACACTGAAGCTTTCTTT.